The sequence of this T cell receptor beta chain was determined in a study of post-analysis software for immune sequencing data. About the research overall: The disease courses spanned relapsing-remitting, secondary progressive and progressive-relapsing forms of multiple sclerosis. Study-wide results and caveats: Same-batch preparations were strongly co-clustered by F measure. Patients used four to six TRBV segments, including TRBV5-6, TRBV5-1 and TRBV20-1, more often than controls. Compared with controls, patients showed significantly lower normalized Chao1 diversity.

Details on this clonotype: Its antigen is not known.

Germline V CDR1 and CDR2: SQVTM, ANQGSEA. Trimming at V came to 4 bases and at J to 4 bases, leaving 14 bases not matched to a gene. The length of the CDR3 is 19 residues. TCR beta libraries were prepared from cDNA with unique molecular identifiers. The source material, roughly 0.9 to 11 million T cells, gave rise to 510,000 or so cDNA molecules. TCRdb itself ran the PCR reads through MiXCR, one entry per CDR3 protein. Of hundreds of thousands of distinct CDR3 sequences detected, over 45% appear once; the ten largest clones hold 10% to 12%. The receptor's source is a girl aged 2 to 9 with multiple sclerosis. The chain combines TRBV29-1 with TRBJ2-3; TRBD2 matches 16 bases. The specimen was blood. The CDR3 DNA follows: TGCAGCGTTGGCGGGATGGGGACTAGCGGGAGGGCGGTCGCAGATACGCAGTATTTT. It encodes CSVGGMGTSGRAVADTQYF.